This entry concerns a single T cell receptor beta chain. The V and J ends lost 5 bases and 9 bases, in that order; junction bases with no gene match: 12. Per germline, CDR1 SGHTA and CDR2 FQGTGA. The CDR3 has 14 residues. MiXCR, applied by TCRdb to the 5' RACE reads, yields one record per CDR3 protein. The sample contains 200,000 to 300,000 distinct CDR3 sequences, approximately 15% of which appear only once. The data belong to a study of T-cell memory formation after mild COVID-19. The chain combines TRBV7-3 with TRBJ1-1, with TRBD1 matching 7 bases. The sequence came from an adult woman who had mild COVID-19 (a few samples of this study predate the infection). Cell type and time point are not known. Sequencing input: PBMCs or a T cell subset sorted from them (not recorded which). The CDR3 bases are TGTGCCAGCAGCCCCATTAGGGACAGCCTCAAAGCTTTCTTT. Its protein is CASSPIRDSLKAFF. The entire variable domain, with the rest obtained from reference TRBV7-3 and TRBJ1-1, is as follows: GAGVSQTPSNKVTEKGKYVELRCDPISGHTALYWYRQSLGQGPEFLIYFQGTGAADDSGLPNDRFFAVRPEGSVSTLKIQRTERGDSAVYLCASSPIRDSLKAFFGQGTRLTVV.